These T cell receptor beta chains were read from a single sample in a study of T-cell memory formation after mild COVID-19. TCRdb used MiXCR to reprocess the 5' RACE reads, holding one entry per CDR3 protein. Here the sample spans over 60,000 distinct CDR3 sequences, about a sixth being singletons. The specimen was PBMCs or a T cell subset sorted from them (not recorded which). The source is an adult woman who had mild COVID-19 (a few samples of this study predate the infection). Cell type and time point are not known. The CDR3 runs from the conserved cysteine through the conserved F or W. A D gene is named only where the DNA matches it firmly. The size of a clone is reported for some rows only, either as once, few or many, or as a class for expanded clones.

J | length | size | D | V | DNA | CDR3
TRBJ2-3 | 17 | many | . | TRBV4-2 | TGTGCCAGCAGCCAAGAAGGGAGGGGGCAACTCACAGATACGCAGTATTTT | CASSQEGRGQLTDTQYF
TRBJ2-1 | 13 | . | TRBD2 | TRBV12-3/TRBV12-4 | TGTGCCAGCAGCTCCGGGACTAGCGGGAGGGAGTTCTTC | CASSSGTSGREFF
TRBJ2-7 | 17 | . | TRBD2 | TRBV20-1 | TGCAGTGCTGCTAACCCTAGCGGGAGGGCCAATGGGTTCGAGCAGTACTTC | CSAANPSGRANGFEQYF
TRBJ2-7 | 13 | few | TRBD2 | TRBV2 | TGTGCCAGCGGGGGGGGAAACTCCTACGAGCAGTACTTC | CASGGGNSYEQYF
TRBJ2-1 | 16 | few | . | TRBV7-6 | TGTGCCAGCAGCCCCCGTGTTGGCGGTTCCTACAATGAGCAGTTCTTC | CASSPRVGGSYNEQFF
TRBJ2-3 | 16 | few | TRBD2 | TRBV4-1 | TGCGCCAGCAGCCAAGTAGCGGGGGCGAGCACAGATACGCAGTATTTT | CASSQVAGASTDTQYF
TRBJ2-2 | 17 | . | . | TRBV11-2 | TGTGCCAGCAGCTATCTTACGTATACATCGACCACCGGGGAGCTGTTTTTT | CASSYLTYTSTTGELFF
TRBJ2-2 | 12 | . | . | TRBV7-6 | TGTGCCAGCAGCTTAAACGCCGGGGAGCTGTTTTTT | CASSLNAGELFF
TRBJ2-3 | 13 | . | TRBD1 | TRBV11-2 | TGTGCCAGCAGGACGACAGGGTGGGATACGCAGTATTTT | CASRTTGWDTQYF
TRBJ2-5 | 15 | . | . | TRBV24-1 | TGTGCCACCAGTGACAACTACGGTGTGATGGAGACCCAGTACTTC | CATSDNYGVMETQYF
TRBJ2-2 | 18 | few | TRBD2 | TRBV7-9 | TGTGCCAGCAGCCCAATGACTAGCGGGAGGGCCAACACCGGGGAGCTGTTTTTT | CASSPMTSGRANTGELFF
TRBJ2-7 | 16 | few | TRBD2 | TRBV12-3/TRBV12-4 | TGTGCCAGCAGCCTGGGACTAGCGGGAGAATCCTACGAGCAGTACTTC | CASSLGLAGESYEQYF
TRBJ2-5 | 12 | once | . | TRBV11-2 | TGTGCCAGCTCTGCGCTACAAGAGACCCAGTACTTC | CASSALQETQYF
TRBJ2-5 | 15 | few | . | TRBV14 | TGTGCCAGCAGCCGTCCGGGACTTCAGGGCGAGACCCAGTACTTC | CASSRPGLQGETQYF
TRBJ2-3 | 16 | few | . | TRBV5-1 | TGCGCCAGCAGCTTGGCAGGGGCTGGAGACCCAGATACGCAGTATTTT | CASSLAGAGDPDTQYF
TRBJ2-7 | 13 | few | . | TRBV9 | TGTGCCAGCAGTGGGGAGATCTCCTACGAGCAGTACTTC | CASSGEISYEQYF
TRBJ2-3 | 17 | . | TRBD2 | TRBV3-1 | TGTGCCAGCAGCCAAGATTTGAGTAGCGGGGTAGGAGATACGCAGTATTTT | CASSQDLSSGVGDTQYF
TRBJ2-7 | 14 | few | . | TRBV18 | TGTGCCAGCTCACCATACAGGGTACTCTACGAGCAGTACTTC | CASSPYRVLYEQYF
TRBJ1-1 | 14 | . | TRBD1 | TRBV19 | TGTGCCAGTAGTCTATGGACAGGGAACACTGAAGCTTTCTTT | CASSLWTGNTEAFF
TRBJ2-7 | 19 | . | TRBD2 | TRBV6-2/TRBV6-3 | TGTGCCAGCAGTTACTCGACCGGTCTATCCGGGACTAGCTTCCTCGAGCAGTACTTC | CASSYSTGLSGTSFLEQYF
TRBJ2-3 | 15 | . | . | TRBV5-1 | TGCGCCAGCAGCTTAGGGGACACCTCCACAGATACGCAGTATTTT | CASSLGDTSTDTQYF
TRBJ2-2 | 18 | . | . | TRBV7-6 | TGTGCCAGCAGCCCCGGCCCCCGGCAGGGACTGAACACCGGGGAGCTGTTTTTT | CASSPGPRQGLNTGELFF